This T cell receptor (beta chain) was retrieved from a study of CD8+ T cells in alopecia areata. The CDR3 contains 13 residues. The V end was cut by 5 bases, the J end by 3 bases, with 11 bases between. Germline values: CDR1 SQVTM, CDR2 ANQGSEA. Sequencing templates came from extracted RNA that was reverse transcribed into cDNA. Some clones are missing from TCRdb's copy, which holds only in-frame ones; the method was immunoSEQ multiplex PCR. The sample carries about 260,000 clones, 60% recorded once. As regards this clone: Its antigen remains unidentified.

Notes on the study in general: Among the 100 top clones, expanded CD8+ clones, like scalp clonality, were significantly decreased by tofacitinib.

Treatment defined: oral pan-JAK inhibitor, 5-10 mg twice daily. The material sequenced was CD4+ T cells sorted from blood, taken around week 53, from a patient treated with tofacitinib. This chain joins TRBV29-1 and TRBJ1-5; D remains ambiguous. This sequence was found in a human donor with alopecia areata. The chain's CDR3 is CSVCEQYNQPQHF. Here the CDR3 DNA reads TGCAGCGTTTGCGAGCAGTACAATCAGCCCCAGCATTTT.